This TCR beta chain is drawn from a study of T cells in Graves' hyperthyroidism and ophthalmopathy. At the level of the study: Before any treatment, at initial diagnosis, peripheral blood was collected. Study-level points and caveats: A model built on 13 V-J features separated ophthalmopathy from stable hyperthyroidism.

The CDR3 is 14 amino acids. Trimming shortened V by 6 bases and J by 7 bases, and 19 bases separated the two germline ends. This clonotype was seen ten or more times. Its antigen remains unknown. Amplified TCR beta CDR3 regions derived from RNA transcripts. Using the HTBI primer set, a first-round RT-PCR was run on the TCR CDR3. MiXCR was run by TCRdb on the multiplex PCR reads, yielding one entry per CDR3 protein. Counted here are roughly 500,000 distinct CDR3 sequences, roughly 24% occurring once; the ten biggest clones make up about 11%. Sequenced: blood. The rearrangement uses TRBV12-3 or TRBV12-4 and TRBJ2-7, with a weak D call TRBD2 (6 bases). The sequence came from a woman aged 25 to 45 with Graves' ophthalmopathy. The CDR3 reads CASSIPGLRREQYF. In DNA form, the CDR3 reads TGTGCCAGCAGCATACCGGGACTGCGACGGGAGCAGTACTTC.